This T cell receptor beta chain was found in a study of cytotoxic CD8 clonotypes in ibrutinib-treated CLL. General study findings and limits: Clonality (at baseline) was higher than in age-matched healthy donors and tracked circulating CD8+ T-cell counts. At ibrutinib response, clonality increased, and at progression it declined back toward baseline. Public clonotypes (which were uncommon) either contracted or remained stable on treatment.

With regard to this clone: Its target is unknown.

Sequencing used immunoSEQ multiplex PCR; TCRdb keeps in-frame clones, though not all of them. The repertoire consists of 150,000 to 250,000 clones, with 72% occurring once and the leading ten covering 10% to 15%. CDR3 size: 15 residues. Losses at the gene ends were 1 base for V and 3 bases for J; bases not matched to a gene: 3. Per germline, CDR1 LNHNV and CDR2 YYDKDF (reference sequence). The chain is built from TRBV15 and TRBJ2-1; 7 nucleotides line up with TRBD2. The TCR sequence derives from a human donor with chronic lymphocytic leukemia. The material sequenced was PBMCs, taken after 24 months of ibrutinib treatment. The chain's CDR3 is CATSRVPGGYNEQFF. CDR3 sequence (DNA): TGTGCCACCAGCAGAGTGCCGGGAGGCTACAATGAGCAGTTCTTC.